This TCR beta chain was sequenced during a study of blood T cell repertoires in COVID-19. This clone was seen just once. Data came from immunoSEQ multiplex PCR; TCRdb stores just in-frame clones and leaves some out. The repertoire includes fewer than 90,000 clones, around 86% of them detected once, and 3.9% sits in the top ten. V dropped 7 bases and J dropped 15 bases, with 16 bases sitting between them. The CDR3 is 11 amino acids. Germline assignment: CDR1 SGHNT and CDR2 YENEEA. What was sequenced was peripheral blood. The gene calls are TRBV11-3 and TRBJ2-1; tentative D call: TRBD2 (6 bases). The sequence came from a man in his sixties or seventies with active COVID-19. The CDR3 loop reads CASNHRDFRFF. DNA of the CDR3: TGTGCCAGCAACCACCGGGACTTTCGGTTCTTC.